This TCR beta chain was identified in a study of a mutant IDH1 vaccine in newly diagnosed glioma. Whole-study context: First vaccine doses came 4-6 weeks after radiotherapy alone, or with temozolomide cycles. Treated individuals were around 60% male and approximately 40% female, averaging approximately 40 years of age.

A note on this clone: The antigen is unknown.

General study findings and limits: Induction of immune responses by the vaccine occurred in 85% to 95% of patients.

The time point is: week 5, during vaccination. A single vaccine dose contained 300 ug of mutant IDH1 20-mer peptide, and topical imiquimod was used with it. The protocol was immunoSEQ multiplex PCR, while the TCRdb copy is restricted to in-frame clones and leaves out a portion. Of more than 40,000 clones detected, just under 80% appear once; the ten largest clones hold about 1.7%. Sequencing was performed on PBMCs, taken from a glioma patient whose treatment included an IDH1 peptide vaccine. The clonotype comes from a woman aged 40 to 50 with glioma.

CDR3 sequence: CASSLGQQTSNTEAFF. CDR3 DNA: TGCGCCAGCAGCTTGGGACAGCAAACTTCGAACACTGAAGCTTTCTTT. V is TRBV5-1 and J is TRBJ1-1, with a weak D call TRBD1 (5 bases). The CDR3 runs 16 residues. Germline V CDR1 and CDR2: SGHRS, YFSETQ. Trimming pared 0 bases from V and 1 base from J, leaving 13 bases between.